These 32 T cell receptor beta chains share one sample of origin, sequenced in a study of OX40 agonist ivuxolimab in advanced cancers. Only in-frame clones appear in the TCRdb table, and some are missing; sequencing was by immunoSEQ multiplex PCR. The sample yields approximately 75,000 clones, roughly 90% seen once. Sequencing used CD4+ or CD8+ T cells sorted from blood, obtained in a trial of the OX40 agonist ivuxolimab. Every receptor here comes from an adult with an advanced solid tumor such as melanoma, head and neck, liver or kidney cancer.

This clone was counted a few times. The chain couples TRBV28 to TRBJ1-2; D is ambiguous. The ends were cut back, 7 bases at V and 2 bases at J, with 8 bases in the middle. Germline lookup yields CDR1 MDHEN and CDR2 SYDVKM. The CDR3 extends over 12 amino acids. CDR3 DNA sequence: TGTGCCAGCACGGGGTTCAACTATGGCTACACCTTC. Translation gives CASTGFNYGYTF.

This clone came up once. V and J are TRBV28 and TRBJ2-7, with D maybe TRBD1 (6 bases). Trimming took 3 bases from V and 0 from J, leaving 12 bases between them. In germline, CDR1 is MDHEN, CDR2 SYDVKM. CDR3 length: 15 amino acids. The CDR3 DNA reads TGTGCCAGCAGTTTCCCCCAGGGGACCTCCTACGAGCAGTACTTC. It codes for CASSFPQGTSYEQYF.

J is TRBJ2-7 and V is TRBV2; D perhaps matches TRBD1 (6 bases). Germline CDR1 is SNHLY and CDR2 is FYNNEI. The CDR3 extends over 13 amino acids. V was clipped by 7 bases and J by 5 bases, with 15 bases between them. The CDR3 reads CASTQSRGHEQYF. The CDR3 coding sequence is TGTGCCAGCACTCAAAGCAGGGGACACGAGCAGTACTTC. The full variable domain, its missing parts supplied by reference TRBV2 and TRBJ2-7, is EPEVTQTPSHQVTQMGQEVILRCVPISNHLYFYWYRQILGQKVEFLVSFYNNEISEKSEIFDDQFSVERPDGSNFTLKIRSTKLEDSAMYFCASTQSRGHEQYFGPGTRLTVT.

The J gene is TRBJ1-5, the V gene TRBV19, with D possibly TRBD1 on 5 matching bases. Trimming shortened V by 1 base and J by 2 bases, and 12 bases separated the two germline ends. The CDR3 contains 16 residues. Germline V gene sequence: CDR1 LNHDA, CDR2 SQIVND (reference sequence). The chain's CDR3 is CASSIGGEGGNQPQHF. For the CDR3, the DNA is TGTGCCAGTAGTATAGGGGGGGAAGGGGGCAATCAGCCCCAGCATTTT.

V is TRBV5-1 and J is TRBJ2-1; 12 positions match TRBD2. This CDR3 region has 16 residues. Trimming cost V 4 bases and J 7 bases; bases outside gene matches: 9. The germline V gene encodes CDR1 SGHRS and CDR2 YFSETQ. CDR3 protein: CASSPLTSGSTNEQFF. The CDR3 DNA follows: TGCGCCAGCAGCCCCCTGACTAGCGGGAGTACAAATGAGCAGTTCTTC.

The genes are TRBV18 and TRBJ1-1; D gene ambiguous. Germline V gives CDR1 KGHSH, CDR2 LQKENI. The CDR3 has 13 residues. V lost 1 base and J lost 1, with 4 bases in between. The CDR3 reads CASSPQGNTEAFF. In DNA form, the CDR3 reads TGTGCCAGCTCACCACAGGGGAACACTGAAGCTTTCTTT.

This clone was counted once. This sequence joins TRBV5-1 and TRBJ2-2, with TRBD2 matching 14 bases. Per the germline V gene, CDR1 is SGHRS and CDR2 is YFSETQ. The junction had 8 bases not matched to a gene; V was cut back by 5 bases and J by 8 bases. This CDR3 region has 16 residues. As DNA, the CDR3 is TGCGCCAGCAGACGTGGGACTAGCGGGAGCGGGGGGGAGCTGTTTTTT. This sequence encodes CASRRGTSGSGGELFF.

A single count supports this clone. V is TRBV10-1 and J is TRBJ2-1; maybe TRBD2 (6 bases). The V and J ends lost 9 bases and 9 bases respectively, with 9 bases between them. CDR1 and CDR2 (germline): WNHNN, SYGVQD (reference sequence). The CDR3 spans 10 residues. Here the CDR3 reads CARTSFEQFF. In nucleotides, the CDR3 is TGCGCCAGGACTAGTTTTGAGCAGTTCTTC.

The CDR3 sequence is CAITDRNSPLHF. CDR3 DNA: TGTGCCATCACGGACAGAAATTCACCCCTCCACTTT. The J gene is TRBJ1-6, the V gene TRBV5-8, with D possibly TRBD1 on 6 matching bases. Germline assignment: CDR1 SGHTS and CDR2 YDEGEE. The germline V and J ends were trimmed by 9 bases and 7 bases, with 11 bases remaining between them. The CDR3 is made up of 12 amino acids.

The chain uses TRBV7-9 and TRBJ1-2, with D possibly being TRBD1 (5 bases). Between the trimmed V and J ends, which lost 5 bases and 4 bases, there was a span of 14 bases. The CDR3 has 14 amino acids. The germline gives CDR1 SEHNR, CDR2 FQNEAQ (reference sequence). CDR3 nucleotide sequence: TGTGCCAGCAGCGTAGGGGCGCTTATCTATGGCTACACCTTC. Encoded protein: CASSVGALIYGYTF.

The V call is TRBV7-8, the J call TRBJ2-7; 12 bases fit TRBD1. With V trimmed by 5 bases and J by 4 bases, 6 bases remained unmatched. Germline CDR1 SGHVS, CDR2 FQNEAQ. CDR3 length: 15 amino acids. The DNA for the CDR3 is TGTGCCAGCAGCCCCGGGACAGGGGGCGGGTACGAGCAGTACTTC. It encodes CASSPGTGGGYEQYF.

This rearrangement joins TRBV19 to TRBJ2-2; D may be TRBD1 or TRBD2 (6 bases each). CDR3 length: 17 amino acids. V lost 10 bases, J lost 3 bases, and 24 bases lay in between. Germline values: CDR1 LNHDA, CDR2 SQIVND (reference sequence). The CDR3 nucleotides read TGTGCCATAAGTCCGGGGGCCACCTTGATTTACACCGGGGAGCTGTTTTTT. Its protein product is CAISPGATLIYTGELFF.

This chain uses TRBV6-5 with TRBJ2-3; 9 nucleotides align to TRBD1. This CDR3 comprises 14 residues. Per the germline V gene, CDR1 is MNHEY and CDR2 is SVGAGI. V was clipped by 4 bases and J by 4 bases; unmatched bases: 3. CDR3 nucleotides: TGTGCCAGCAGTTTCGACAGGGGGTCAGATACGCAGTATTTT. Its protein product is CASSFDRGSDTQYF.

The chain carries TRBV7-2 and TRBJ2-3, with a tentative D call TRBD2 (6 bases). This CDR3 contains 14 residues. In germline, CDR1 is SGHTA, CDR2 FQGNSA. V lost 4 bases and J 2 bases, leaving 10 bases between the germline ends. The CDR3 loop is CASSSGLHTDTQYF. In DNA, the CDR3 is TGTGCCAGCAGCTCGGGACTCCACACAGATACGCAGTATTTT. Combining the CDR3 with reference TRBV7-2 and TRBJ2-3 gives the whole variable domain GAGVSQSPSNKVTEKGKDVELRCDPISGHTALYWYRQSLGQGLEFLIYFQGNSAPDKSGLPSDRFSAERTGGSVSTLTIQRTQQEDSAVYLCASSSGLHTDTQYFGPGTRLTVL.

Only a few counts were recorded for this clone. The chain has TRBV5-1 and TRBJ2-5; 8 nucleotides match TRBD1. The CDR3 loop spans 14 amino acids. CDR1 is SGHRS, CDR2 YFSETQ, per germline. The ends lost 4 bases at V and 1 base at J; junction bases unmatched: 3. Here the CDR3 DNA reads TGCGCCAGCAGCCCCGGACAGGGCCAAGAGACCCAGTACTTC. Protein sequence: CASSPGQGQETQYF.

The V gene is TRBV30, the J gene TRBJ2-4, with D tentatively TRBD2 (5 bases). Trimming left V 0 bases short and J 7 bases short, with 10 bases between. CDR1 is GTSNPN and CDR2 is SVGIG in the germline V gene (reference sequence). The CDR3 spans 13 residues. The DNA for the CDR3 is TGTGCCTGGAGTGTGGAGGCCTGGAACATTCAGTACTTC. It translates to CAWSVEAWNIQYF. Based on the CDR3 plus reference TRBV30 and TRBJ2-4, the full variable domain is SQTIHQWPATLVQPVGSPLSLECTVEGTSNPNLYWYRQAAGRGLQLLFYSVGIGQISSEVPQNLSASRPQDRQFILSSKKLLLSDSGFYLCAWSVEAWNIQYFGAGTRLSVL.

DNA of the CDR3: TGTGCCAGCAGCTCCAGACAGGGGGATACGCAGTATTTT. Translation gives CASSSRQGDTQYF. The genes are TRBV7-2 and TRBJ2-3; 8 nucleotides line up with TRBD1. V lost 4 bases, J lost 6 bases, and 3 bases stayed unmatched. The CDR3 totals 13 residues. From germline, CDR1 is SGHTA and CDR2 FQGNSA.

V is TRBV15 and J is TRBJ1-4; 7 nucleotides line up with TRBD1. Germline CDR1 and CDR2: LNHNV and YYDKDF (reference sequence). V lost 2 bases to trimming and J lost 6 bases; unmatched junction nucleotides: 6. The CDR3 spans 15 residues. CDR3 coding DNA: TGTGCCACCAGCAGATCAGGGGGTTTATATGAAAAACTGTTTTTT. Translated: CATSRSGGLYEKLFF.

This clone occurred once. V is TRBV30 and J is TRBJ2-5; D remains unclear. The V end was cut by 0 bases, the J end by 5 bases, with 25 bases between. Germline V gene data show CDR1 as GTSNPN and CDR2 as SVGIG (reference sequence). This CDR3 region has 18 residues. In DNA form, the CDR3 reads TGTGCCTGGAGTGTCATGAGGCCCGAGACTGGCCTTGGGGAGACCCAGTACTTC. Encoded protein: CAWSVMRPETGLGETQYF.

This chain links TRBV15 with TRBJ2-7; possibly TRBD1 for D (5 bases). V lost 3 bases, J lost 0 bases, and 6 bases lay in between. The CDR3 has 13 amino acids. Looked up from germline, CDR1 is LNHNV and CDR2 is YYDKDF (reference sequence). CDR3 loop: CATSRDTSYEQYF. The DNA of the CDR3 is TGTGCCACCAGCAGGGACACCTCCTACGAGCAGTACTTC.

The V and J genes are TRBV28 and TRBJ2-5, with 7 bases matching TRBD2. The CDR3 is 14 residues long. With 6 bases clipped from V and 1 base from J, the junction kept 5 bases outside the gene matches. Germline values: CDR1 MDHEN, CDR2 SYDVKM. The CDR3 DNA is TGTGCCAGCAGAACCCTAGCGGCCCAAGAGACCCAGTACTTC. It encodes CASRTLAAQETQYF.

The chain's CDR3 is CASSHRDPNTGELFF. CDR3 nucleotide sequence: TGCGCCAGCAGCCACAGGGACCCGAACACCGGGGAGCTGTTTTTT. V is TRBV5-1 and J is TRBJ2-2; D possibly corresponds to TRBD1 (6 bases). The germline V and J ends were trimmed by 4 bases and 0 bases, with 10 bases remaining between them. CDR1 is SGHRS, CDR2 YFSETQ, per germline. The CDR3 runs 15 residues.

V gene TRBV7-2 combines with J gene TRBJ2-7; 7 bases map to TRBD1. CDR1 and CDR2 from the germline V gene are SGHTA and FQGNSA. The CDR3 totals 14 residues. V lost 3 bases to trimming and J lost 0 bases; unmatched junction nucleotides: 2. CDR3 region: CASSFSGGSYEQYF. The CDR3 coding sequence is TGTGCCAGCAGCTTCTCAGGGGGCTCCTACGAGCAGTACTTC.

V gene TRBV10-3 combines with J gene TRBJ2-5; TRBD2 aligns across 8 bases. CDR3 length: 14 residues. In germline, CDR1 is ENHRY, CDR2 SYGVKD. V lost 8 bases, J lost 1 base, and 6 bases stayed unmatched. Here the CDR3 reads CAIGALAGQETQYF. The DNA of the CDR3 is TGTGCCATCGGGGCCCTAGCGGGCCAAGAGACCCAGTACTTC.

Here the CDR3 DNA reads TGTGCCAGCAGTTCCCTAGATCAGGCGGAGACCCAGTACTTC. Translating it yields CASSSLDQAETQYF. This chain uses TRBV27 with TRBJ2-5, with D hard to call. V was clipped by 4 bases and J by 5 bases, with 14 bases between them. Per the germline V gene, CDR1 is MNHEY and CDR2 is SMNVEV (reference sequence). The CDR3 runs 14 residues.

The CDR3 nucleotides read TGCGCCAGCAGCCAACTCACAGGGATTAATGAAAAACTGTTTTTT. This gives the protein CASSQLTGINEKLFF. This chain uses TRBV4-3 with TRBJ1-4, with a weak D call TRBD1 (6 bases). This CDR3 has 15 amino acids. Germline CDR1 LGHNA, CDR2 YSLEER. The ends were cut back, 2 bases at V and 4 bases at J, with 11 bases in the middle.

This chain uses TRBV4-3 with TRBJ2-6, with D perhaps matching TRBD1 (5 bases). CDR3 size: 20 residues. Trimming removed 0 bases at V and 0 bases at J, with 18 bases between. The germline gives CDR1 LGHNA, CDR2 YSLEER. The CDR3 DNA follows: TGCGCCAGCAGCCAAGATCGAATTATCAAGGGGTTCTCTGGGGCCAACGTCCTGACTTTC. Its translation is CASSQDRIIKGFSGANVLTF.

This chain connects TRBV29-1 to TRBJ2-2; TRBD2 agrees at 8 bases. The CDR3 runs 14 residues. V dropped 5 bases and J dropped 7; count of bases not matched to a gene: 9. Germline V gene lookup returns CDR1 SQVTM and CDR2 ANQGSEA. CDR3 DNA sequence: TGCAGCGTTCGTTCGGGGGGGTTGATCGGGGAGCTGTTTTTT. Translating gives CSVRSGGLIGELFF.

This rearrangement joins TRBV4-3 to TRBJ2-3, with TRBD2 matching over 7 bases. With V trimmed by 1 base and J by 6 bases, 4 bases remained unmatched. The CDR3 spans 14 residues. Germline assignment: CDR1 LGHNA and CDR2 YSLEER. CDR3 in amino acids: CASSQVAGGDTQYF. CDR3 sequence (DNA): TGCGCCAGCAGCCAAGTCGCCGGGGGGGATACGCAGTATTTT.

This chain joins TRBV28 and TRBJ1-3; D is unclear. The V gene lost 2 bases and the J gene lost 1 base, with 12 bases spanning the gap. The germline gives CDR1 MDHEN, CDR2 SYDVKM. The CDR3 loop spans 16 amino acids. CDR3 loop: CASSLRSRASGNTIYF. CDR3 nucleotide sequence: TGTGCCAGCAGTTTACGGTCCCGGGCATCTGGAAACACCATATATTTT. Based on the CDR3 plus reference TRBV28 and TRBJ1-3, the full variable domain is DVKVTQSSRYLVKRTGEKVFLECVQDMDHENMFWYRQDPGLGLRLIYFSYDVKMKEKGDIPEGYSVSREKKERFSLILESASTNQTSMYLCASSLRSRASGNTIYFGEGSWLTVV.

The CDR3 DNA follows: TGTGCCAGCAGCACCGGCGTAGGGACAGGTAGCTCCTACGAGCAGTACTTC. Translating gives CASSTGVGTGSSYEQYF. The J gene is TRBJ2-7, the V gene TRBV5-6; 8 bases line up with TRBD1. The CDR3 has 17 residues. J lost 0 bases, V lost 4 bases, and 12 bases had no gene match. Per germline, CDR1 SGHDT and CDR2 YYEEEE.

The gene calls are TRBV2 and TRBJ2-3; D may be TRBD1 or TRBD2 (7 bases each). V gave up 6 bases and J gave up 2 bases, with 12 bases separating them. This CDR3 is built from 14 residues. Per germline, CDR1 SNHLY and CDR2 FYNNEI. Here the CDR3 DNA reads TGTGCCAGCAGAGCGGGACAGAACACAGATACGCAGTATTTT. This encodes CASRAGQNTDTQYF.